This T cell receptor beta chain emerged from a study of early T cells in non-severe SARS-CoV-2 infection. Unmatched junction bases numbered 7, after V lost 0 bases and J lost 6 bases. Germline V gene data show CDR1 as LGHNA and CDR2 as YSLEER. The CDR3 consists of 16 residues. This clonotype appeared many times. MiXCR was run by TCRdb on the 5' RACE reads, yielding one entry per CDR3 protein. The table shows about 45,000 distinct CDR3 sequences, with 11% occurring only once. The TCR originated in an adult who was a healthcare worker with PCR-confirmed SARS-CoV-2 infection or an uninfected control (not recorded which). The sequenced sample consisted of whole blood. V usage is TRBV4-3 and J usage is TRBJ2-1; 8 positions agree with TRBD2. The CDR3 nucleotides read TGCGCCAGCAGCCAAGATTGGCGGGAGGTTGGCAATGAGCAGTTCTTC. This translates into CASSQDWREVGNEQFF.